This TCR beta chain was sequenced in a study of cytomegalovirus exposure and HLA in healthy donors. In the case of this clone: Its specificity is unknown.

Regarding the study as a whole: In a later analysis, TCR beta V- and J-gene trimming was associated with a missense DCLRE1C variant.

Primers: 60 Vbeta forward and 13 Jbeta reverse. Clones were sequenced by immunoSEQ multiplex PCR, and TCRdb holds only the in-frame ones, with some missing. The data contain roughly 76,000 clones, roughly 85% of them singletons. Looked up from germline, CDR1 is SEHNR and CDR2 is FQNEAQ (reference sequence). The CDR3 runs to 16 residues. Trimming removed 5 bases from V and 4 bases from J; junction bases left unmatched: 10. Source material: PBMCs. The TCR was taken from a man aged 25-45 years in good health and CMV-seronegative. This rearrangement joins TRBV7-9 to TRBJ2-3; 9 bases map to TRBD2. The CDR3 region has the DNA TGTGCCAGCAGCGCCCGGACTAGCGTCGGTGCAGATACGCAGTATTTT. Amino acid sequence: CASSARTSVGADTQYF. Full variable domain (remainder filled in from reference TRBV7-9 and TRBJ2-3): DTGVSQNPRHKITKRGQNVTFRCDPISEHNRLYWYRQTLGQGPEFLTYFQNEAQLEKSRLLSDRFSAERPKGSFSTLEIQRTEQGDSAMYLCASSARTSVGADTQYFGPGTRLTVL.